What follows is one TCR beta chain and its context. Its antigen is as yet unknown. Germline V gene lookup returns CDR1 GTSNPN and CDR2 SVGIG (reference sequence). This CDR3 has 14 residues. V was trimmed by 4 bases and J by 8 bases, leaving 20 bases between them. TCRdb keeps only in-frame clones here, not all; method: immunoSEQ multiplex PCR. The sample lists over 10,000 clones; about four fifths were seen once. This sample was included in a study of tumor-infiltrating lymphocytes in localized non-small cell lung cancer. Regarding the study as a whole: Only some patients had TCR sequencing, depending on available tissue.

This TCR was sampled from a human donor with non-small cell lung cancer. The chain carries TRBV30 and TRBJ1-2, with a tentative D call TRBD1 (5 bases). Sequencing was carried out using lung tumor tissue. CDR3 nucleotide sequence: TGTGCCTGGATGACGACAGACGCGCCTCAAGGCTACACCTTC. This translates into CAWMTTDAPQGYTF. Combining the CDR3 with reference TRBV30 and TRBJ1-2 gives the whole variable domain SQTIHQWPATLVQPVGSPLSLECTVEGTSNPNLYWYRQAAGRGLQLLFYSVGIGQISSEVPQNLSASRPQDRQFILSSKKLLLSDSGFYLCAWMTTDAPQGYTFGSGTRLTVV.